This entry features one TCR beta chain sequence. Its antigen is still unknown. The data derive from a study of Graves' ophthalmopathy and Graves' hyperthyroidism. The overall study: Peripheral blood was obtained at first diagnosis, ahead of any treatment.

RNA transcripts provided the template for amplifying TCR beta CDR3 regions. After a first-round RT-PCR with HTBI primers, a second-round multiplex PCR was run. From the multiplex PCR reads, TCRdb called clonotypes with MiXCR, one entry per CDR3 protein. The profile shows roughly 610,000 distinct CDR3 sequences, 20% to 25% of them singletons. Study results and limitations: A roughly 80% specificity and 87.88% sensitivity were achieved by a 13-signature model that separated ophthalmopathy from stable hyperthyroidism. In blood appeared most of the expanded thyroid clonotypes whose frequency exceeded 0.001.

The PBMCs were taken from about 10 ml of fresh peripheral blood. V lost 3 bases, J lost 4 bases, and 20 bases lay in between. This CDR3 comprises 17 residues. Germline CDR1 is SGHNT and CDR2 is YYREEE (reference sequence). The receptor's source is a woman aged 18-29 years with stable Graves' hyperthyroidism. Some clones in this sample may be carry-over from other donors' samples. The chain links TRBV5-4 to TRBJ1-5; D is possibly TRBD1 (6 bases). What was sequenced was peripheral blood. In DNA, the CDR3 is TGTGCCAGCAGCTCGGAAACAGGGACGAGTAGTAATCAGCCCCAGCATTTT. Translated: CASSSETGTSSNQPQHF.